Listed below are T cell receptor beta chains from one sample, sequenced in a study of regulatory T cells in long-lasting Graves disease. Each CDR3 protein is one row after TCRdb ran MiXCR on the multiplex PCR reads. The table has 550,000 to 700,000 distinct CDR3 sequences, roughly 16% seen once. These same records also appear under a second study, on T cells in Graves' hyperthyroidism and ophthalmopathy.

The source material was peripheral blood mononuclear cells (PBMCs), sampled at new diagnosis, from a patient treated with antithyroid drugs. The receptors were gathered from a man between 18 and 29 years old with Graves disease. Both conserved end residues are part of each CDR3.

TRBV11-2	TRBJ2-5	CASRRGGQETQYF
TRBV6-1	TRBJ1-2	CASSEDGKYTF
TRBV5-1	TRBJ2-3	CASSFLAATSTDTQYF
TRBV20-1	TRBJ1-1	CSARSGTAVNTEAFF
TRBV6-1	TRBJ2-7	CASRPSGTSYEQYF
TRBV4-1	TRBJ2-7	CASSQEAYLPQYF
TRBV29-1	TRBJ2-7	CSVKRGAYEQYF
TRBV10-3	TRBJ2-7	CAIRDIHEQYF
TRBV6-2/TRBV6-3	TRBJ2-7	CASSYSWGPGGEQYF
TRBV20-1	TRBJ1-2	CSARDLRQGPTSGYTF
TRBV9	TRBJ1-1	CASSVVPSGGDTEAFF
TRBV18	TRBJ1-1	CASSPSRTGSLWGAFF
TRBV6-5	TRBJ2-7	CASSYYRVGSYEQYF